This record looks at one T cell receptor (beta chain) sequence and its context. Its specificity is not known. The donors had carbamazepine-induced Stevens-Johnson syndrome or toxic epidermal necrolysis. Germline V gives CDR1 DFQATT, CDR2 SNEGSKA (reference sequence). The CDR3 is made up of 14 amino acids. This sample was taken from a study of T cells in severe cutaneous drug reactions. Study details: Culprit drug assignment used the Naranjo algorithm and the ALDEN algorithm. Regarding the study as a whole: Carbamazepine-induced Stevens-Johnson syndrome or toxic epidermal necrolysis patients showed strongly raised TRBV12-4, roughly 30% in blister cells and about 4.8% in PBMC. All seven CBZ-SJS/TEN blister samples shared a public TCRbeta CDR3 at mean roughly 14%.

The iRepertoire multiplex PCR system with TCR subtype-specific primers built both bulk and single-cell libraries. Bulk TCR libraries started from roughly 100-500 ng RNA per sample. Using the multiplex PCR reads, TCRdb records one entry per CDR3 protein without DNA. The sample table sets out about 10,000 distinct CDR3 sequences. This sequence originates from a human donor with Stevens-Johnson syndrome, a severe cutaneous drug reaction. The sample taken for sequencing was cells from a skin blister. The chain uses TRBV20-1 and TRBJ2-1; absent DNA, TCRdb's TRBD1 call cannot be checked. CDR3 in amino acids: CSAIAGAPVDEQFF.